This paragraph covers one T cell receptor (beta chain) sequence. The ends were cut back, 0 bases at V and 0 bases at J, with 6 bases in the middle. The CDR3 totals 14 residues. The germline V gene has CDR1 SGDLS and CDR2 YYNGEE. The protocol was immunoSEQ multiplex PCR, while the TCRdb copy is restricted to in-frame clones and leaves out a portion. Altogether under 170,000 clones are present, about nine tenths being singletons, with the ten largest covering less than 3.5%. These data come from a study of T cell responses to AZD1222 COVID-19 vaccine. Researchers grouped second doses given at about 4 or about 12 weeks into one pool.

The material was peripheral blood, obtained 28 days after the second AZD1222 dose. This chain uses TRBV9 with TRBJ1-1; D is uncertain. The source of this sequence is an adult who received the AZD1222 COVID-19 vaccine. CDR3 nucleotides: TGTGCCAGCAGCGTAGGGGTCATGAACACTGAAGCTTTCTTT. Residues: CASSVGVMNTEAFF.